These 11 T cell receptor beta chains were all obtained from the same sample, sequenced in a study of CD4+ T cells in melanoma. Data came from immunoSEQ multiplex PCR; TCRdb stores just in-frame clones and leaves some out. The data show about 14,000 clones, with about 83% seen just once and roughly 15% held by the top ten. The sample taken for sequencing was cells from a culture (not recorded whether cultured in vitro). Receptor source: a human donor with melanoma.

The chain is built from TRBV6-5 and TRBJ1-2; a weak D match, TRBD1 (6 bases). Germline V gene data show CDR1 as MNHEY and CDR2 as SVGAGI. Trimming removed 3 bases from V and 8 bases from J, with 19 bases in between. The CDR3 runs to 15 residues. For the CDR3, the DNA is TGTGCCAGCAGTTATTCGGCGGCCCTAAGGGGGGGCTACACCTTC. It yields the protein CASSYSAALRGGYTF.

This clone was picked up one time. The CDR3 DNA sequence: TGTGCCAGCAGCATGGGGGCCTCTGGGGCCAACGTCCTGACTTTC. Amino acid sequence: CASSMGASGANVLTF. The chain links TRBV7-8 to TRBJ2-6, with a possible D match to TRBD1 (6 bases). The V end lost 5 bases, the J end lost 0 bases, and 8 bases lay between the germline ends. CDR1 is SGHVS and CDR2 is FQNEAQ in the germline V gene. The CDR3 covers 15 residues.

This clone appeared a few times. The V call is TRBV2, the J call TRBJ2-2; TRBD2 matches 7 bases. The germline V gene has CDR1 SNHLY and CDR2 FYNNEI. The CDR3 length is 14 residues. V was pared by 5 bases and J by 4 bases, with 4 bases of the junction left unmatched. The CDR3 bases are TGTGCCAGCAGTCCCAGGGAGGGCACCGGGGAGCTGTTTTTT. Encoded protein: CASSPREGTGELFF.

This sequence joins TRBV5-1 and TRBJ2-4; no definite D call. The ends were cut back, 4 bases at V and 0 bases at J, with 11 bases in the middle. Germline CDR1 and CDR2: SGHRS and YFSETQ. The CDR3 has 15 amino acids. CDR3 loop: CASSPESLAKNIQYF. The CDR3 bases are TGCGCCAGCAGCCCGGAATCCCTAGCCAAAAACATTCAGTACTTC.

The chain uses TRBV11-2 and TRBJ2-7, with D possibly matching TRBD2 (7 bases). This CDR3 contains 15 residues. The V end lost 4 bases, the J end lost 6 bases, and 19 bases lay between the germline ends. The V gene's germline CDR1 is SGHAT and CDR2 FQNNGV. The CDR3 here is CASSSLSGGTGEQYF. For the CDR3, the DNA is TGTGCCAGCAGCTCCCTATCGGGGGGCACCGGCGAGCAGTACTTC.

The V gene is TRBV7-8, the J gene TRBJ1-6, with TRBD1 matching over 7 bases. V lost 1 base to trimming and J lost 8 bases; unmatched junction nucleotides: 2. The V gene's germline CDR1 is SGHVS and CDR2 FQNEAQ. The CDR3 is 14 amino acids. The CDR3 bases are TGTGCCAGCAGCTTAGACAGGGGTTATTCACCCCTCCACTTT. Translating it yields CASSLDRGYSPLHF.

This chain connects TRBV5-5 to TRBJ2-3; D call uncertain. CDR1 and CDR2 (germline): SGHKS, YYEKEE (reference sequence). This CDR3 contains 9 residues. The ends were cut back, 8 bases at V and 6 bases at J, with 4 bases in the middle. CDR3 in amino acids: CARNDTQYF. CDR3 sequence (DNA): TGTGCCAGGAACGATACGCAGTATTTT.

This clone has only one observation. CDR3 region: CAIRGPSYEQYF. In nucleotides, the CDR3 is TGTGCCATCAGGGGCCCCTCCTACGAGCAGTACTTC. The chain links TRBV6-1 to TRBJ2-7, with TRBD1 as a possible D gene (6 bases). Germline V gene lookup returns CDR1 MNHNS and CDR2 SASEGT. V lost 10 bases, J lost 0 bases, and 10 bases lay in between. The CDR3 is made up of 12 amino acids.

The rearrangement links TRBV29-1 to TRBJ2-3; D possibly corresponds to TRBD1 (5 bases). V was cut by 6 bases and J by 1 base, with 20 bases left in between. The CDR3 runs 16 residues. The germline V gene encodes CDR1 SQVTM and CDR2 ANQGSEA. The CDR3 here is CSVLGLPRQRTDTQYF. The CDR3 coding sequence is TGCAGCGTCCTAGGGCTACCGAGACAGCGCACAGATACGCAGTATTTT.

This rearrangement joins TRBV18 to TRBJ2-2; D is ambiguous. This CDR3 comprises 15 residues. Germline loops: CDR1 KGHSH, CDR2 LQKENI. With 2 bases removed from V and 0 bases from J, the gap between germline ends came to 7 bases. CDR3 residues: CASSPIGTNTGELFF. The DNA for the CDR3 is TGTGCCAGCTCACCAATAGGGACGAACACCGGGGAGCTGTTTTTT.

The sample holds a few counts of this clone. The chain is built from TRBV9 and TRBJ2-5; weak D call: TRBD1 (6 bases). The CDR3 is 16 amino acids. With 3 bases removed from V and 4 bases from J, the gap between germline ends came to 19 bases. The germline V gene encodes CDR1 SGDLS and CDR2 YYNGEE. CDR3 residues: CASSDSTGSRAETQYF. Written as DNA, the CDR3 is TGTGCCAGCAGCGACTCGACAGGTAGCCGTGCAGAGACCCAGTACTTC.